The rows below give T cell receptor beta chains drawn from one sample of a study of OX40 agonist ivuxolimab in advanced cancers. Method: immunoSEQ multiplex PCR; TCRdb's copy keeps in-frame clones and lacks some. The sample has about 110,000 clones, 89% seen once. Sequencing used CD4+ or CD8+ T cells sorted from blood, obtained in a trial of the OX40 agonist ivuxolimab. The receptor source for this set is an adult with an advanced solid tumor such as melanoma, head and neck, liver or kidney cancer. Each CDR3 is given with its conserved first and last residue. Each record gives: J gene, clone size, D gene, V gene, CDR3 protein, CDR3 DNA. D genes are given only for firm matches. Expanded clones are given a class, and other clones once, few, many or no size at all.

J: TRBJ2-5; size: NA; D: NA; V: TRBV18; CDR3: CASSRAGQETQYF; DNA: TGTGCCAGCTCACGGGCGGGGCAAGAGACCCAGTACTTC
J: TRBJ2-7; size: NA; D: TRBD1; V: TRBV28; CDR3: CASSRDRVTYEQYF; DNA: TGTGCCAGCAGTAGGGACAGGGTAACCTACGAGCAGTACTTC
J: TRBJ1-2; size: NA; D: NA; V: TRBV4-1; CDR3: CASSHTHQVAYGYTF; DNA: TGCGCCAGCAGCCATACCCACCAGGTCGCCTATGGCTACACCTTC
J: TRBJ2-1; size: NA; D: TRBD2; V: TRBV6-6; CDR3: CASSQGPAGYNEQFF; DNA: TGTGCCAGCAGTCAGGGCCCAGCGGGGTACAATGAGCAGTTCTTC
J: TRBJ2-7; size: NA; D: NA; V: TRBV28; CDR3: CASNHSSQPYEQYF; DNA: TGTGCCAGCAACCACAGCTCACAGCCTTACGAGCAGTACTTC
J: TRBJ1-5; size: NA; D: NA; V: TRBV28; CDR3: CASSLRSGFNQPQHF; DNA: TGTGCCAGCAGTTTACGGTCAGGGTTCAATCAGCCCCAGCATTTT
J: TRBJ2-1; size: NA; D: NA; V: TRBV7-9; CDR3: CASSLAPRSSYNEQFF; DNA: TGTGCCAGCAGCTTAGCCCCCCGTTCCTCCTACAATGAGCAGTTCTTC
J: TRBJ1-1; size: NA; D: NA; V: TRBV30; CDR3: CAWRGRADTEAFF; DNA: TGTGCCTGGAGAGGCAGGGCCGACACTGAAGCTTTCTTT
J: TRBJ2-1; size: NA; D: NA; V: TRBV18; CDR3: CASSPRQEGNEQFF; DNA: TGTGCCAGCTCACCTAGACAGGAGGGCAATGAGCAGTTCTTC
J: TRBJ1-2; size: NA; D: TRBD1; V: TRBV4-3; CDR3: CASSHGQGADGYTF; DNA: TGCGCCAGCAGCCACGGACAGGGGGCAGATGGCTACACCTTC
J: TRBJ2-3; size: NA; D: NA; V: TRBV7-9; CDR3: CASSPDYTDTQYF; DNA: TGTGCCAGCAGCCCGGACTATACAGATACGCAGTATTTT
J: TRBJ2-7; size: NA; D: TRBD2; V: TRBV15; CDR3: CATSSRTSGSIYEQYF; DNA: TGTGCCACCAGTAGCCGGACTAGCGGGAGCATCTACGAGCAGTACTTC
J: TRBJ1-5; size: NA; D: NA; V: TRBV30; CDR3: CASGGFNQPQHF; DNA: TGTGCCTCGGGGGGGTTCAATCAGCCCCAGCATTTT
J: TRBJ2-5; size: NA; D: NA; V: TRBV4-3; CDR3: CASSQGTGDQETQYF; DNA: TGCGCCAGCAGCCAAGGGACGGGCGATCAAGAGACCCAGTACTTC
J: TRBJ2-3; size: NA; D: NA; V: TRBV18; CDR3: CASSLRTVTDTQYF; DNA: TGTGCCAGCTCACTCCGGACAGTCACAGATACGCAGTATTTT
J: TRBJ2-1; size: NA; D: TRBD2; V: TRBV6-6; CDR3: CASSYRLAGGPGEQFF; DNA: TGTGCCAGCAGTTACAGACTAGCGGGGGGGCCAGGTGAGCAGTTCTTC
J: TRBJ1-2; size: NA; D: NA; V: TRBV4-3; CDR3: CASSSREGYGYTF; DNA: TGCGCCAGCAGCTCCCGGGAGGGATATGGCTACACCTTC
J: TRBJ2-3; size: NA; D: NA; V: TRBV5-5; CDR3: CASSPPLVLGFTQYF; DNA: TGTGCCAGCAGCCCACCATTAGTCCTTGGATTTACGCAGTATTTT
J: TRBJ2-6; size: NA; D: NA; V: TRBV19; CDR3: CASSILSSGANVLTF; DNA: TGTGCCAGTAGTATTCTGAGCTCTGGGGCCAACGTCCTGACTTTC
J: TRBJ1-5; size: NA; D: NA; V: TRBV10-2; CDR3: CASSRPGNNQPQHF; DNA: TGCGCCAGCAGTAGGCCGGGGAACAATCAGCCCCAGCATTTT
J: TRBJ2-2; size: NA; D: TRBD1; V: TRBV10-3; CDR3: CAAKGQGNTGELFF; DNA: TGTGCCGCGAAGGGACAGGGTAACACCGGGGAGCTGTTTTTT
J: TRBJ2-3; size: NA; D: NA; V: TRBV9; CDR3: CASSADGASTDTQYF; DNA: TGTGCCAGCAGCGCCGACGGAGCTAGCACAGATACGCAGTATTTT
J: TRBJ1-1; size: once; D: NA; V: TRBV28; CDR3: CASSSSYSNTEAFF; DNA: TGTGCCAGCAGTTCATCCTACTCGAACACTGAAGCTTTCTTT
J: TRBJ2-1; size: NA; D: NA; V: TRBV21-1; CDR3: CASSKTDEQFF; DNA: TGTGCCAGCAGCAAGACCGATGAGCAGTTCTTC
J: TRBJ2-3; size: NA; D: TRBD1; V: TRBV2; CDR3: CASRRTGLADTQYF; DNA: TGTGCCAGCAGACGGACAGGGTTAGCAGATACGCAGTATTTT
J: TRBJ1-2; size: NA; D: NA; V: TRBV18; CDR3: CASSPAGRDQGYTF; DNA: TGTGCCAGCTCACCGGCGGGCCGCGACCAAGGCTACACCTTC
J: TRBJ1-4; size: NA; D: NA; V: TRBV7-9; CDR3: CASSFNRGKLFF; DNA: TGTGCCAGCAGCTTCAACCGGGGGAAACTGTTTTTT
J: TRBJ2-3; size: NA; D: TRBD2; V: TRBV10-3; CDR3: CATAEPSGSGDTQYF; DNA: TGTGCCACCGCAGAACCTAGCGGGAGCGGGGATACGCAGTATTTT
J: TRBJ2-6; size: NA; D: NA; V: TRBV11-1; CDR3: CASSSRARSGANVLTF; DNA: TGTGCCAGCAGCTCCCGGGCTCGGTCTGGGGCCAACGTCCTGACTTTC
J: TRBJ2-7; size: NA; D: NA; V: TRBV30; CDR3: CAWSVLATGYEQYF; DNA: TGTGCCTGGAGTGTCCTCGCGACCGGGTACGAGCAGTACTTC
J: TRBJ2-6; size: NA; D: NA; V: TRBV6-4; CDR3: CASSLTGTGANVLTF; DNA: TGTGCCAGCAGTCTAACAGGGACCGGGGCCAACGTCCTGACTTTC
J: TRBJ2-7; size: once; D: NA; V: TRBV27; CDR3: CASSFLKSYDEQYF; DNA: TGTGCCAGCAGTTTCCTCAAATCTTATGACGAGCAGTACTTC
J: TRBJ2-5; size: NA; D: TRBD1; V: TRBV18; CDR3: CASSPDREETQYF; DNA: TGTGCCAGCTCACCGGACAGGGAAGAGACCCAGTACTTC
J: TRBJ2-1; size: NA; D: NA; V: TRBV11-2; CDR3: CASSLFLSASSYNEQFF; DNA: TGTGCCAGCAGCTTATTTTTAAGTGCGAGCTCCTACAATGAGCAGTTCTTC
J: TRBJ1-3; size: NA; D: NA; V: TRBV18; CDR3: CASSPRQINSGNTIYF; DNA: TGTGCCAGCTCACCACGACAGATAAACTCTGGAAACACCATATATTTT
J: TRBJ2-3; size: NA; D: TRBD1; V: TRBV18; CDR3: CASSPPQGGLRDTQYF; DNA: TGTGCCAGCTCACCTCCCCAAGGGGGCCTACGAGATACGCAGTATTTT
J: TRBJ2-1; size: NA; D: TRBD2; V: TRBV14; CDR3: CASSQDAGRPYNEQFF; DNA: TGTGCCAGCAGCCAAGATGCCGGGAGGCCCTACAATGAGCAGTTCTTC
J: TRBJ2-1; size: NA; D: TRBD2; V: TRBV4-3; CDR3: CASSQEGTTPGDEQFF; DNA: TGCGCCAGCAGCCAAGAAGGGACTACCCCAGGCGATGAGCAGTTCTTC
J: TRBJ1-3; size: NA; D: TRBD1; V: TRBV10-3; CDR3: CAISATGSGNTIYF; DNA: TGTGCCATCAGTGCGACAGGGTCTGGAAACACCATATATTTT
J: TRBJ1-2; size: NA; D: NA; V: TRBV7-3; CDR3: CASSLNSGDGYTF; DNA: TGTGCCAGCAGCTTAAATTCAGGTGATGGCTACACCTTC
J: TRBJ1-4; size: NA; D: TRBD1; V: TRBV7-8; CDR3: CASSLPPQGGTNEKLFF; DNA: TGTGCCAGCAGCTTACCACCTCAGGGGGGAACTAATGAAAAACTGTTTTTT
J: TRBJ1-1; size: NA; D: NA; V: TRBV7-6; CDR3: CASTPSTAMGTEAFF; DNA: TGTGCCAGCACCCCGTCGACTGCGATGGGCACTGAAGCTTTCTTT
J: TRBJ2-5; size: NA; D: TRBD1; V: TRBV19; CDR3: CASSWNRGEETQYF; DNA: TGTGCCAGTAGTTGGAACAGGGGAGAGGAGACCCAGTACTTC
J: TRBJ1-2; size: once; D: NA; V: TRBV7-2; CDR3: CASILYRDEISYGYTF; DNA: TGTGCCAGTATACTATACCGGGACGAAATATCGTATGGCTACACCTTC
J: TRBJ2-5; size: NA; D: NA; V: TRBV5-1; CDR3: CASSLVEDYQETQYF; DNA: TGCGCCAGCAGCTTGGTTGAGGATTACCAAGAGACCCAGTACTTC
J: TRBJ1-1; size: NA; D: NA; V: TRBV30; CDR3: CACNTLGRYSNTEAFF; DNA: TGTGCCTGCAACACCTTAGGACGTTACTCGAACACTGAAGCTTTCTTT